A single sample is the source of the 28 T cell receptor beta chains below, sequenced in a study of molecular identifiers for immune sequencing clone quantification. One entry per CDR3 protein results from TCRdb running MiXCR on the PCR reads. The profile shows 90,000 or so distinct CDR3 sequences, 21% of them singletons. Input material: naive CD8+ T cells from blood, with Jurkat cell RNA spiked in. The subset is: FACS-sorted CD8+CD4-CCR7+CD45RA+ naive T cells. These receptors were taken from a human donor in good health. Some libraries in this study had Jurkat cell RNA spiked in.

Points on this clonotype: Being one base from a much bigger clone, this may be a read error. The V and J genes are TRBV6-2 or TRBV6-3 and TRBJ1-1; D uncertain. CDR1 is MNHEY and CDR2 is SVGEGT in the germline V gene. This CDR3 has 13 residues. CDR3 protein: CGSSLSWSTEAFF. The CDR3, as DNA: TGTGGCAGCAGTCTCTCCTGGTCAACTGAAGCTTTCTTT.

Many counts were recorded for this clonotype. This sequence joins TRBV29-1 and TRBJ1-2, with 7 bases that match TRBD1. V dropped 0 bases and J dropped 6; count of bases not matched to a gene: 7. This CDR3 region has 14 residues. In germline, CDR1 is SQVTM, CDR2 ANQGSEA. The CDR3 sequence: CSVEDRDSPNGYTF. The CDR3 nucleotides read TGCAGCGTTGAAGACCGGGACAGCCCAAATGGCTACACCTTC.

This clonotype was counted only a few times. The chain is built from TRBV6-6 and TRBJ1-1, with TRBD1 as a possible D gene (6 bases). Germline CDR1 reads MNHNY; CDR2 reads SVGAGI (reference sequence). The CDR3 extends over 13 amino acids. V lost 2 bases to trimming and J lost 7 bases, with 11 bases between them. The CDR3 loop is CASSYMGHLEAFF. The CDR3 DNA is TGTGCCAGCAGTTACATGGGACACCTTGAAGCTTTCTTT.

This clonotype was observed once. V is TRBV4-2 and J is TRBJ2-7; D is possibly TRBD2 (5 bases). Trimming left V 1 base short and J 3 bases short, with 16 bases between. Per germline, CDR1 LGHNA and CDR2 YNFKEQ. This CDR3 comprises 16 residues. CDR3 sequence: CASSQGVSAIYYEQYF. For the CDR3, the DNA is TGTGCCAGCAGCCAAGGGGTTAGCGCAATCTACTACGAGCAGTACTTC.

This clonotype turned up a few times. The CDR3 here is CASSVWIGAGTAGTDTQYF. The CDR3 nucleotides are TGTGCCAGCAGTGTGTGGATAGGAGCGGGAACCGCCGGGACAGATACGCAGTATTTT. This sequence joins TRBV2 and TRBJ2-3; the match to TRBD2 covers 7 bases. This CDR3 contains 19 residues. Germline trimming cut 4 bases from V and 3 bases from J; bases unmatched to any gene: 19. Germline CDR1 and CDR2: SNHLY and FYNNEI.

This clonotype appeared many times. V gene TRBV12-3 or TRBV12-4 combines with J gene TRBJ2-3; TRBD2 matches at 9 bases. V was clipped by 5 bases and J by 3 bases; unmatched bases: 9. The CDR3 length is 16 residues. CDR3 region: CASSPRGAGGTDTQYF. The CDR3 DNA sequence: TGTGCCAGCAGTCCACGGGGAGCGGGGGGTACAGATACGCAGTATTTT.

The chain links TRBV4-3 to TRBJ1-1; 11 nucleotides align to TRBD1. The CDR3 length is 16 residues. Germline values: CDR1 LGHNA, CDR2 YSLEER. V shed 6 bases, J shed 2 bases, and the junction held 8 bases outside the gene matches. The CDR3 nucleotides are TGCGCCAGCAGTCCCGGGACAGGGGGGTTAAACACTGAAGCTTTCTTT. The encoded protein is CASSPGTGGLNTEAFF.

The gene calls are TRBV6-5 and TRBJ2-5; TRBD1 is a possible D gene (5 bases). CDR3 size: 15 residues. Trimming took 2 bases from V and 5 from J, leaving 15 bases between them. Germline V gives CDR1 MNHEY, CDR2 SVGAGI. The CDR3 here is CASSYGARVMETQYF. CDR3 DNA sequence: TGTGCCAGCAGTTACGGGGCCAGGGTAATGGAGACCCAGTACTTC.

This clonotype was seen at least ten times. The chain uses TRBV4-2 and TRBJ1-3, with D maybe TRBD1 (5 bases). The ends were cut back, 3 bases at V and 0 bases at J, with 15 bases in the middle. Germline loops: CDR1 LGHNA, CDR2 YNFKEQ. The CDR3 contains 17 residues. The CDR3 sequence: CASSQLAGGGSGNTIYF. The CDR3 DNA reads TGTGCCAGCAGCCAGCTCGCCGGGGGGGGCTCTGGAAACACCATATATTTT.

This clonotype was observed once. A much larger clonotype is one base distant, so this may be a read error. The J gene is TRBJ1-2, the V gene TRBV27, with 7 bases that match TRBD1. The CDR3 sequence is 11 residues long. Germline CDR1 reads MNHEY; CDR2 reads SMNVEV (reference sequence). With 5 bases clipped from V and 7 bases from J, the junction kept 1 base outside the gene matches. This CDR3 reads CASSQGGGYTF. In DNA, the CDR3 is TGTGCCAGCAGTCAGGGGGGTGGCTACACCTTC.

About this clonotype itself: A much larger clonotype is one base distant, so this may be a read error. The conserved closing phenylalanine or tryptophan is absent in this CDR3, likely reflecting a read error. CDR3: CASSLDRGPGEQYI. The CDR3 region has the DNA TGTGCCAGCAGCTTAGACAGGGGGCCGGGAGAGCAGTACATC. J is TRBJ2-7 and V is TRBV11-1, with 9 bases fitting TRBD1. The CDR3 is 14 residues long. The germline V gene has CDR1 SGHAT and CDR2 FQDESV (reference sequence). Losses at the gene ends were 1 base for V and 7 bases for J; bases not matched to a gene: 5.

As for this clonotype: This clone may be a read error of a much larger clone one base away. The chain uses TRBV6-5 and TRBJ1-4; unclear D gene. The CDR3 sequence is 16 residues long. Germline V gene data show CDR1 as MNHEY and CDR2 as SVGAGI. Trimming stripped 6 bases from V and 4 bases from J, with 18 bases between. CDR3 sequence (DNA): TGTGCCAGCAGCCAAGAGGCGGTAGCCAATAATGAAAAACTGTTTTTT. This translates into CASSQEAVANNEKLFF.

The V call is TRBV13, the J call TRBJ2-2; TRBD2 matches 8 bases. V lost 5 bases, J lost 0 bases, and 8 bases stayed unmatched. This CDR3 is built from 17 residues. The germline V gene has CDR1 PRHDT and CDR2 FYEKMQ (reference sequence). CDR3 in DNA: TGTGCCAGCAGCCCTAGCGGGTGGGAGCCGAACACCGGGGAGCTGTTTTTT. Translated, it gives CASSPSGWEPNTGELFF.

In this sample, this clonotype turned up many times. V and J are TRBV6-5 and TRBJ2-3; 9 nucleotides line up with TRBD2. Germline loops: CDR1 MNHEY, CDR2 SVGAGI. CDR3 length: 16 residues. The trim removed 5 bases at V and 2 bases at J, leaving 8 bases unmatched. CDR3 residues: CASSTYSGGNTDTQYF. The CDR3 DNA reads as TGTGCCAGCAGTACCTATAGCGGGGGAAACACAGATACGCAGTATTTT.

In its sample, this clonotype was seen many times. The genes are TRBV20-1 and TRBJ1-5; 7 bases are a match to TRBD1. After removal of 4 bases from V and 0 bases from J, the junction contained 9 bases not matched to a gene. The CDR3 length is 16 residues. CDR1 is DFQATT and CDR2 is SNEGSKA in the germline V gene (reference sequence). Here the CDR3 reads CSAIRGDVYSNQPQHF. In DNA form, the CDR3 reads TGCAGTGCTATCAGGGGGGACGTTTATAGCAATCAGCCCCAGCATTTT.

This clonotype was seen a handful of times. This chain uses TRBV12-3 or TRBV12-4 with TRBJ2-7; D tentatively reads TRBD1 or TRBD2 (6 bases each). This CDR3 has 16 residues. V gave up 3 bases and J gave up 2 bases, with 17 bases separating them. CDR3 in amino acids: CASSFGGPGVTYEQYF. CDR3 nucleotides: TGTGCCAGCAGTTTCGGGGGCCCGGGGGTTACCTACGAGCAGTACTTC.

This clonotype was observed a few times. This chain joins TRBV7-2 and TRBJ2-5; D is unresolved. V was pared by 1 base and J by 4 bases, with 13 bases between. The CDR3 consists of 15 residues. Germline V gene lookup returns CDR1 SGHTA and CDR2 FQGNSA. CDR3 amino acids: CASSLVSLGSETQYF. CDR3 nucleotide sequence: TGTGCCAGCAGCTTAGTAAGCCTTGGGTCAGAGACCCAGTACTTC. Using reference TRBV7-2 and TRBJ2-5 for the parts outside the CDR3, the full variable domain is GAGVSQSPSNKVTEKGKDVELRCDPISGHTALYWYRQSLGQGLEFLIYFQGNSAPDKSGLPSDRFSAERTGGSVSTLTIQRTQQEDSAVYLCASSLVSLGSETQYFGPGTRLLVL.

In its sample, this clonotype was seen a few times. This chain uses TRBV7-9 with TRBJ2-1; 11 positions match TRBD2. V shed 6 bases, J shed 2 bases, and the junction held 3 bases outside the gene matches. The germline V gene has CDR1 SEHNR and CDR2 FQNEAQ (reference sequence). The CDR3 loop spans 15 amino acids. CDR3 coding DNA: TGTGCCAGCAGGGGACTAGCGGATACCTACAATGAGCAGTTCTTC. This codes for CASRGLADTYNEQFF.

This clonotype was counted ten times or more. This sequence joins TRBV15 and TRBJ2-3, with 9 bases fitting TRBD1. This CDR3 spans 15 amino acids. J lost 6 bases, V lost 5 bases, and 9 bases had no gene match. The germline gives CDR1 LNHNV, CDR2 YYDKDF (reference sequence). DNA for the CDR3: TGTGCCACCAGCGGACGACAGGGGGTTTCGGATACGCAGTATTTT. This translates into CATSGRQGVSDTQYF.

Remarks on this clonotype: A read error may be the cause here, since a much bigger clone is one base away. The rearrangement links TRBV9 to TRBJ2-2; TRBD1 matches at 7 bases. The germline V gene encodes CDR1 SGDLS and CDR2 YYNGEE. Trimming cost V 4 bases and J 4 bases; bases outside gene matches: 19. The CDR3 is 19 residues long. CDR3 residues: CASSPWTGFTLGSTGELFF. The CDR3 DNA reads TGTGCCAGCAGCCCCTGGACAGGTTTCACCCTGGGGAGCACCGGGGAGCTGTTTTTT.

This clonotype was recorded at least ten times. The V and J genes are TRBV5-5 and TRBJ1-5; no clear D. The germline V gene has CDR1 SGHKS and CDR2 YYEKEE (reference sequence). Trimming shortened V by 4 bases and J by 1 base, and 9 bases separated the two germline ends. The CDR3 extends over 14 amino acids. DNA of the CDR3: TGTGCCAGCAGCCTGGAGTGGAGCAATCAGCCCCAGCATTTT. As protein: CASSLEWSNQPQHF.

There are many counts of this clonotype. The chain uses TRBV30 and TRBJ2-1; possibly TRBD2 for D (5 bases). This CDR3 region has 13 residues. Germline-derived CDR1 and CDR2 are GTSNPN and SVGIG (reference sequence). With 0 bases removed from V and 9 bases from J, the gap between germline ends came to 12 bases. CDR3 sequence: CAWSVEAFSEQFF. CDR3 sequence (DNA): TGTGCCTGGAGTGTGGAGGCGTTTAGTGAGCAGTTCTTC.

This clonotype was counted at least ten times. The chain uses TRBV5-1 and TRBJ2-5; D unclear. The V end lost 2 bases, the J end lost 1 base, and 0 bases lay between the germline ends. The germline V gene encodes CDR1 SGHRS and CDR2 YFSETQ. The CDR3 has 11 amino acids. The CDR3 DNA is TGCGCCAGCAGCTTCCAAGAGACCCAGTACTTC. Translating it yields CASSFQETQYF.

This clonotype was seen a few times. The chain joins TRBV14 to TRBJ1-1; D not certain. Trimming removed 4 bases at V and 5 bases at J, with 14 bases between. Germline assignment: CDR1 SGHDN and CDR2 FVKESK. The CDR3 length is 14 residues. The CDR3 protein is CASSPEPASTEAFF. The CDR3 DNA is TGTGCCAGCAGCCCAGAACCTGCAAGTACTGAAGCTTTCTTT.

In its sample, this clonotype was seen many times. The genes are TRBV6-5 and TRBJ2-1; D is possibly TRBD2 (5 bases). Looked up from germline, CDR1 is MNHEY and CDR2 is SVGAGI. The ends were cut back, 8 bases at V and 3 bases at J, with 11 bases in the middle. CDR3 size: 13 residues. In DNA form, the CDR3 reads TGTGCCAGCGGGCTAGCAGTCTACAATGAGCAGTTCTTC. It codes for CASGLAVYNEQFF.

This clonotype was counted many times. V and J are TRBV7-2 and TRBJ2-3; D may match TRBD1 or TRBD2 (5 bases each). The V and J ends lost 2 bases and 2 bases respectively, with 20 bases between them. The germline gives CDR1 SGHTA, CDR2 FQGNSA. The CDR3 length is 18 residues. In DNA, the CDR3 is TGTGCCAGCAGCTTATTACCTCCCCGGGGCCCATACACAGATACGCAGTATTTT. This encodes CASSLLPPRGPYTDTQYF.

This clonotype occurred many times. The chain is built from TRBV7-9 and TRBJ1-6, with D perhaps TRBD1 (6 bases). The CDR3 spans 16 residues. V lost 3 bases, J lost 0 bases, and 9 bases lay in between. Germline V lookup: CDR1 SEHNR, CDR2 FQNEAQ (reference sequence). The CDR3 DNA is TGTGCCAGCAGCTTTGGGGGCGCCTCCTATAATTCACCCCTCCACTTT. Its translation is CASSFGGASYNSPLHF.

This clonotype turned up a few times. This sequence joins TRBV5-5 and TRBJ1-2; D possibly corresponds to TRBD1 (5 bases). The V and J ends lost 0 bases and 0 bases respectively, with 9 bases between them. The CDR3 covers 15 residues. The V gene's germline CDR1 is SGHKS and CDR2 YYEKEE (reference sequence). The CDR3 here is CASSLDGASNYGYTF. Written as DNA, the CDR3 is TGTGCCAGCAGCTTGGATGGGGCGTCTAACTATGGCTACACCTTC.